The 20 T cell receptor beta chains presented below share a single source sample, sequenced in a study of CD8 T cells in Susac syndrome. A quantity of roughly 0.5 to 1 ug RNA underwent reverse transcription using random hexamers. TCRdb reprocessed the immunoSEQ multiplex PCR reads with MiXCR, giving one entry per CDR3 protein. The table has approximately 120,000 distinct CDR3 sequences, about 90% seen once. The material sequenced was CD8+ T cells from PBMCs. The source is a human donor with multiple sclerosis.

The chain recombines TRBV25-1 with TRBJ1-2; a weak D match, TRBD1 (6 bases). This CDR3 is built from 11 residues. Deletions cut 11 bases from V and 5 bases from J, with 12 bases between. The germline V gene encodes CDR1 MGHDK and CDR2 SYGVNS. CDR3 nucleotide sequence: TGTGCCTCGGAGGGGGGTTATGGCTACACCTTC. Amino acid sequence: CASEGGYGYTF.

For the CDR3, the DNA is TGTGCCACCAGCCCCCAGGGTCCTAACTATGGCTACACCTTC. Its translation is CATSPQGPNYGYTF. This chain joins TRBV15 and TRBJ1-2; D is possibly TRBD1 (5 bases). CDR1 and CDR2 (germline): LNHNV, YYDKDF (reference sequence). This CDR3 spans 14 amino acids. Trimming removed 5 bases at V and 0 bases at J, with 10 bases between.

V is TRBV3-1 and J is TRBJ2-1; D perhaps matches TRBD2 (5 bases). CDR1 is LGHDT and CDR2 is YNNKEL in the germline V gene (reference sequence). Trimming cost V 5 bases and J 4 bases, with 9 bases left between them. The CDR3 sequence is 13 residues long. CDR3 amino acids: CASSSGLYNEQFF. As DNA, the CDR3 is TGTGCCAGCAGCTCCGGACTTTACAATGAGCAGTTCTTC.

This clonotype was seen only once. The limits of the CDR3 on the DNA are not certain, so only TCRdb's listed CDR3 is given. The chain combines TRBV12-3 or TRBV12-4 with TRBJ2-1; whether TRBD1, the table's D call, matches the DNA was not checked. The CDR3 length equals 16 residues, ends included. The CDR3 reads CASSSSTGVSYNEQFF.

This clonotype was recorded once. This chain connects TRBV29-1 to TRBJ2-1; 11 bases match TRBD2. The V and J ends lost 2 bases and 6 bases, in that order; junction bases with no gene match: 6. The CDR3 contains 15 residues. The germline V gene encodes CDR1 SQVTM and CDR2 ANQGSEA. CDR3 nucleotide sequence: TGCAGCGTTGAATTTAGCGGGAGGGCCCTCAATGAGCAGTTCTTC. Its translation: CSVEFSGRALNEQFF.

The V gene is TRBV4-1, the J gene TRBJ2-1, with no clear D. This CDR3 has 11 amino acids. The V end was cut by 3 bases, the J end by 6 bases, with 3 bases between. Germline V CDR1 and CDR2: MGHRA, YSYEKL. CDR3 sequence (DNA): TGCGCCAGCAGCCAGAGCAATGAGCAGTTCTTC. This sequence encodes CASSQSNEQFF.

The rearrangement links TRBV13 to TRBJ2-7, with D perhaps matching TRBD1 or TRBD2 (5 bases each). Germline CDR1 PRHDT, CDR2 FYEKMQ (reference sequence). V lost 0 bases and J lost 4, with 13 bases in between. The CDR3 contains 15 residues. The CDR3 DNA follows: TGTGCCAGCAGCTTAGGCCGGGACGGGTTGTACGAGCAGTACTTC. It encodes CASSLGRDGLYEQYF.

The V gene is TRBV27, the J gene TRBJ2-6, with TRBD1 identical over 7 bases. The CDR3 has 14 amino acids. V was clipped by 8 bases and J by 0 bases; unmatched bases: 1. CDR1 is MNHEY and CDR2 is SMNVEV in the germline V gene (reference sequence). This chain's CDR3 is CASGTVSGANVLTF. The CDR3 DNA is TGTGCCAGCGGGACAGTCTCTGGGGCCAACGTCCTGACTTTC.

This sequence joins TRBV5-8 and TRBJ2-1; maybe TRBD2 (6 bases). The CDR3 is made up of 15 amino acids. Germline CDR1 reads SGHTS; CDR2 reads YDEGEE. Trimming removed 5 bases from V and 0 bases from J, with 12 bases in between. CDR3 sequence reads: CASRTRDSSYNEQFF. In DNA, the CDR3 is TGTGCCAGCAGAACCCGGGACTCCTCCTACAATGAGCAGTTCTTC.

V and J are TRBV19 and TRBJ2-7; D remains unclear. Germline V gives CDR1 LNHDA, CDR2 SQIVND (reference sequence). This CDR3 comprises 13 residues. The germline V and J ends were trimmed by 5 bases and 3 bases, with 11 bases remaining between them. The CDR3 sequence is CASSYSDFYEQYF. The CDR3 coding sequence is TGTGCCAGTAGTTACAGTGACTTCTACGAGCAGTACTTC.

The rearrangement uses TRBV7-2 and TRBJ2-5; D gene ambiguous. This CDR3 has 13 amino acids. Trimming took off 1 base at V and 2 bases at J, with 5 bases between the two ends. The V gene's germline CDR1 is SGHTA and CDR2 FQGNSA. Written as DNA, the CDR3 is TGTGCCAGCAGCTTAGGGGCACAAGAGACCCAGTACTTC. Translation: CASSLGAQETQYF.

This chain uses TRBV5-5 with TRBJ1-2; 7 nucleotides agree with TRBD1. V shed 0 bases, J shed 7 bases, and the junction held 3 bases outside the gene matches. The CDR3 has 13 residues. Germline V lookup: CDR1 SGHKS, CDR2 YYEKEE (reference sequence). Here the CDR3 reads CASSLEGAGGYTF. The CDR3 region has the DNA TGTGCCAGCAGCTTGGAGGGGGCTGGTGGCTACACCTTC.

V is TRBV4-3 and J is TRBJ2-7, with D unclear. Deletions cut 1 base from V and 2 bases from J, with 12 bases between. This CDR3 comprises 15 residues. Germline V gene data show CDR1 as LGHNA and CDR2 as YSLEER. The CDR3 spells CASSQAWTVTYEQYF. The DNA for the CDR3 is TGCGCCAGCAGCCAAGCCTGGACGGTCACCTACGAGCAGTACTTC.

V and J are TRBV4-1 and TRBJ2-6; D may be TRBD2 (6 bases). Germline CDR1 reads MGHRA; CDR2 reads YSYEKL. The CDR3 contains 18 residues. V was pared by 3 bases and J by 4 bases, with 19 bases between. CDR3 residues: CASSQERTGASGANVLTF. CDR3 in DNA: TGCGCCAGCAGCCAGGAAAGGACGGGAGCTTCAGGGGCCAACGTCCTGACTTTC.

The chain recombines TRBV6-9 with TRBJ2-7; 8 bases align to TRBD1. Germline V gene sequence: CDR1 MNHGY, CDR2 SVAAGI. The CDR3 has 16 amino acids. Trimming cost V 1 base and J 2 bases; bases outside gene matches: 7. CDR3 region: CASSYFGQGGTYEQYF. The CDR3 coding sequence is TGTGCCAGCAGTTATTTCGGACAGGGTGGGACCTACGAGCAGTACTTC.

The chain joins TRBV4-1 to TRBJ2-7; D is possibly TRBD1 (5 bases). Germline CDR1 reads MGHRA; CDR2 reads YSYEKL. The CDR3 is made up of 14 amino acids. V dropped 4 bases and J dropped 2 bases, with 12 bases sitting between them. This CDR3 reads CASSPQDIAYEQYF. The CDR3 DNA reads as TGCGCCAGCAGCCCGCAGGACATAGCCTACGAGCAGTACTTC.

On this clonotype: The CDR3 does not close with the conserved phenylalanine or tryptophan, likely indicating a read error. V is TRBV29-1 and J is TRBJ1-1, with 7 bases fitting TRBD1. Per the germline V gene, CDR1 is SQVTM and CDR2 is ANQGSEA. This CDR3 has 12 amino acids. The junction had 4 bases not matched to a gene; V was cut back by 1 base and J by 8 bases. The CDR3 nucleotides are TGCAGCGTTGAAGCCGGGACAGTAGAAGCTTTCCTT. Its translation: CSVEAGTVEAFL.

This chain links TRBV27 with TRBJ1-5; maybe TRBD1 (6 bases). V was pared by 3 bases and J by 8 bases, with 14 bases between. CDR1 is MNHEY and CDR2 is SMNVEV in the germline V gene (reference sequence). The CDR3 sequence is 14 residues long. Here the CDR3 DNA reads TGTGCCAGCAGTTTGAATTGGGAGGGGGAGCCCCAGCATTTT. Its translation: CASSLNWEGEPQHF.

The rearrangement links TRBV27 to TRBJ2-3; weak D call: TRBD2 (5 bases). The CDR3 totals 14 residues. CDR1 and CDR2 (germline): MNHEY, SMNVEV (reference sequence). V was shortened by 5 bases and J by 6 bases, with 15 bases between the two germline ends. Here the CDR3 reads CASSPSDWRDTQYF. The CDR3 bases are TGTGCCAGCAGTCCCTCGGACTGGAGGGATACGCAGTATTTT.

This clonotype was recorded a few times. This chain connects TRBV9 to TRBJ2-2, with D uncertain. The CDR3 length is 11 residues. The V end lost 7 bases, the J end lost 3 bases, and 4 bases lay between the germline ends. The germline CDR1 and CDR2 sequences are SGDLS and YYNGEE. The CDR3 DNA is TGTGCCAGCTCTGACACCGGGGAGCTGTTTTTT. This sequence encodes CASSDTGELFF.